The rows below give T cell receptor beta chains drawn from one sample of a study of blood T cell repertoires in COVID-19. Libraries were prepared by immunoSEQ multiplex PCR; TCRdb keeps only in-frame clonotypes and omits some of them. The data contain approximately 350,000 clones, 80% to 90% of them singletons. The sample comprised peripheral blood. The receptors derive from a woman aged 60-75 years with COVID-19, enrolled during active disease. The CDR3 runs from the conserved cysteine through the conserved F or W. The D gene is left open where the match is weak. Not all rows give a size; the values are once, few, many and, for expanded clones, a class.

>TRBV7-2|TRBJ2-1|NA|NA
CASSVTSPPANEQFF
TGTGCCAGCAGCGTCACTAGTCCCCCTGCGAATGAGCAGTTCTTC
>TRBV10-3|TRBJ1-5|NA|TRBD1
CAISDKGQLNQPQHF
TGTGCCATCAGTGATAAGGGACAGCTCAATCAGCCCCAGCATTTT
>TRBV21-1|TRBJ1-3|once|NA
CASGRGPVGNTIYF
TGTGCCAGCGGCAGGGGGCCGGTGGGAAACACCATATATTTT
>TRBV18|TRBJ1-5|NA|NA
CASSPRPPDPQHF
TGTGCCAGCTCACCGCGGCCCCCCGACCCCCAGCATTTT
>TRBV5-4|TRBJ2-2|NA|TRBD1
CASSLAGQGLTGELFF
TGTGCCAGCAGCTTGGCGGGACAGGGGCTCACCGGGGAGCTGTTTTTT
>TRBV20-1|TRBJ1-4|once|NA
CSARDSGKLFF
TGCAGTGCTAGAGACAGTGGAAAACTGTTTTTT
>TRBV15|TRBJ1-2|NA|NA
CATSRGGRGGYGYTF
TGTGCCACCAGCAGAGGAGGTAGGGGAGGCTATGGCTACACCTTC
>TRBV29-1|TRBJ2-5|NA|TRBD2
CSVENDGTSSRPETQYF
TGCAGCGTTGAAAACGACGGGACTAGCTCCCGCCCCGAGACCCAGTACTTC
>TRBV15|TRBJ1-4|NA|NA
CATSRDPREILTNEKLFF
TGTGCCACCAGCAGAGATCCCCGGGAAATCCTAACTAATGAAAAACTGTTTTTT
>TRBV4-1|TRBJ2-2|NA|NA
CASSHRDTNTGELFF
TGCGCCAGCAGCCACCGGGACACAAACACCGGGGAGCTGTTTTTT
>TRBV10-3|TRBJ1-3|NA|NA
CAIYSQGNATGNTIYF
TGTGCCATCTATAGCCAGGGGAACGCGACTGGAAACACCATATATTTT
>TRBV9|TRBJ2-7|NA|TRBD2
CASSPHSGGLSYEQYF
TGTGCCAGCAGCCCCCATAGCGGGGGACTCTCCTACGAGCAGTACTTC
>TRBV6-5|TRBJ1-3|NA|NA
CASTEWDIAGNTIYF
TGTGCCAGCACCGAGTGGGACATCGCTGGAAACACCATATATTTT
>TRBV11-3|TRBJ2-1|NA|TRBD2
CASSYGTSDLNEQFF
TGTGCCAGCAGCTACGGGACTAGCGATCTCAATGAGCAGTTCTTC
>TRBV5-1|TRBJ2-3|NA|TRBD2
CASSTRPGGTDTQYF
TGCGCCAGCAGCACCCGTCCCGGGGGGACAGATACGCAGTATTTT
>TRBV3-1/TRBV3-2|TRBJ2-4|NA|NA
CASSQDPGSVNIQYF
TGTGCCAGCAGCCAAGATCCGGGGTCGGTTAACATTCAGTACTTC
>TRBV9|TRBJ2-7|few|NA
CASSGNSYNTYEQYF
TGTGCCAGCAGCGGTAATTCATACAACACCTACGAGCAGTACTTC
>TRBV7-9|TRBJ1-1|NA|NA
CATLGGGNTEAFF
TGTGCCACCCTAGGGGGGGGGAACACTGAAGCTTTCTTT
>TRBV7-2|TRBJ1-2|NA|TRBD1
CASSSGQGSTEYNYGYTF
TGTGCCAGCAGCTCGGGACAGGGTTCTACCGAGTATAACTATGGCTACACCTTC
>TRBV30|TRBJ1-4|NA|NA
CAWTLGGAGEKLFF
TGTGCCTGGACCCTCGGGGGGGCCGGTGAAAAACTGTTTTTT
>TRBV5-1|TRBJ2-7|NA|TRBD1
CASSLGQGADEQYF
TGCGCCAGCAGCTTGGGACAGGGGGCGGACGAGCAGTACTTC
>TRBV6-6|TRBJ1-2|few|NA
CASSYDRNYGYTF
TGTGCCAGCAGTTACGACAGGAACTATGGCTACACCTTC
>TRBV6-5|TRBJ1-5|NA|TRBD1
CASNWGQGNQPQHF
TGTGCCAGCAATTGGGGACAGGGTAATCAGCCCCAGCATTTT
>TRBV5-1|TRBJ2-2|NA|NA
CASKRGNANTGELFF
TGCGCCAGTAAAAGGGGGAACGCGAACACCGGGGAGCTGTTTTTT
>TRBV7-2|TRBJ1-1|NA|NA
CASSLRQEPTEAFF
TGTGCCAGCAGCTTGAGACAGGAACCCACTGAAGCTTTCTTT
>TRBV20-1|TRBJ2-5|NA|NA
CSARVAETQYF
TGCAGTGCTAGAGTCGCGGAGACCCAGTACTTC
>TRBV2|TRBJ2-3|NA|TRBD2
CAITAGGLGTDTQYF
TGTGCCATCACGGCGGGGGGGCTCGGCACAGATACGCAGTATTTT
>TRBV7-9|TRBJ2-4|once|NA
CASSPQGFTKNIQYF
TGTGCCAGCAGCCCACAGGGTTTTACCAAAAACATTCAGTACTTC
>TRBV5-1|TRBJ2-7|NA|TRBD1
CASRPPGQGYEQYF
TGCGCCAGCAGGCCGCCGGGACAGGGCTACGAGCAGTACTTC
>TRBV6-5|TRBJ1-1|NA|NA
CASSYRGNTEAFF
TGTGCCAGCAGTTACAGGGGGAACACTGAAGCTTTCTTT
>TRBV5-6|TRBJ2-5|NA|TRBD1
CASSLKGGAETQYF
TGTGCCAGCAGCTTGAAAGGGGGCGCCGAGACCCAGTACTTC
>TRBV7-3|TRBJ2-2|NA|TRBD1
CASSRQGGTAGELFF
TGTGCCAGCAGCCGACAGGGTGGGACGGCCGGGGAGCTGTTTTTT
>TRBV7-2|TRBJ2-5|NA|NA
CASSFAGEVTQYF
TGTGCCAGCAGCTTTGCCGGGGAGGTGACCCAGTACTTC
>TRBV4-3|TRBJ2-5|NA|TRBD2
CASSQGGLLETQYF
TGCGCCAGCAGCCAAGGGGGACTATTGGAGACCCAGTACTTC
>TRBV19|TRBJ1-1|NA|NA
CASSPQFLSGTEAFF
TGTGCCAGTAGTCCGCAATTTCTCTCGGGGACTGAAGCTTTCTTT
>TRBV5-4|TRBJ1-4|NA|TRBD1
CASSLGTGLEKLFF
TGTGCCAGCAGCTTGGGGACAGGGCTTGAAAAACTGTTTTTT
>TRBV6-5|TRBJ1-3|few|TRBD1
CASSYSPTGARNTIYF
TGTGCCAGCAGTTACTCCCCGACAGGGGCGAGAAACACCATATATTTT
>TRBV7-9|TRBJ2-2|NA|NA
CASSPRGAVNTGELFF
TGTGCCAGCAGCCCCAGGGGGGCCGTGAACACCGGGGAGCTGTTTTTT
>TRBV19|TRBJ2-1|NA|NA
CASSRVASNEQFF
TGTGCCAGTAGTAGGGTGGCTAGCAATGAGCAGTTCTTC
>TRBV23-1|TRBJ2-2|NA|TRBD1
CASSQSRGAQGAGELFF
TGCGCCAGCAGTCAATCTCGGGGTGCCCAGGGGGCTGGGGAGCTGTTTTTT
>TRBV2|TRBJ2-5|NA|TRBD2
CASRRTSGQETQYF
TGTGCCAGCAGAAGGACTAGCGGCCAAGAGACCCAGTACTTC
>TRBV6-5|TRBJ1-2|NA|NA
CASWRNYGYTF
TGTGCCAGCTGGAGGAACTATGGCTACACCTTC
>TRBV4-3|TRBJ1-2|NA|NA
CASSRLLQINTANYGYTF
TGCGCCAGCAGCCGACTACTACAGATCAACACGGCTAACTATGGCTACACCTTC
>TRBV5-1|TRBJ2-5|NA|TRBD2
CASSLGTSYRETQYF
TGCGCCAGCAGCTTGGGGACTAGCTACCGAGAGACCCAGTACTTC
>TRBV11-2|TRBJ2-3|NA|TRBD2
CASSQPSSGLGTDTQYF
TGTGCCAGCAGCCAACCCTCTAGCGGTTTGGGCACAGATACGCAGTATTTT
>TRBV6-1|TRBJ2-2|NA|NA
CASSEPVGSLASGYTGELFF
TGTGCCAGCAGTGAACCTGTGGGGAGCTTGGCCAGCGGGTACACCGGGGAGCTGTTTTTT
>TRBV5-1|TRBJ2-3|NA|NA
CASSLQATTDTQYF
TGCGCCAGCAGCCTACAGGCTACCACAGATACGCAGTATTTT
>TRBV5-4|TRBJ2-3|NA|TRBD1
CASSTGQTTDTQYF
TGTGCCAGCAGCACGGGACAGACCACAGATACGCAGTATTTT
>TRBV19|TRBJ1-2|NA|TRBD1
CASSPMTGIGYTF
TGTGCCAGTAGTCCCATGACAGGGATTGGCTACACCTTC
>TRBV7-2|TRBJ2-5|NA|TRBD2
CASSQPLAGGETQYF
TGTGCCAGCAGCCAGCCTCTAGCGGGAGGCGAGACCCAGTACTTC
>TRBV2|TRBJ2-7|NA|NA
CASSPLDTGEQYF
TGTGCCAGCAGTCCTTTAGACACCGGCGAGCAGTACTTC
>TRBV5-1|TRBJ2-2|NA|TRBD2
CASSLATSGGGGELFF
TGCGCCAGCAGCTTGGCCACTAGCGGCGGGGGCGGGGAGCTGTTTTTT
>TRBV5-1|TRBJ1-5|NA|NA
CASSLGITGWNSNQPQHF
TGCGCCAGCAGCTTGGGGATTACAGGGTGGAATAGCAATCAGCCCCAGCATTTT
>TRBV15|TRBJ2-3|NA|TRBD2
CATSRDWTSGGPRLVDTQYF
TGTGCCACCAGCAGAGATTGGACTAGCGGGGGTCCTCGCCTGGTAGATACGCAGTATTTT
>TRBV19|TRBJ1-5|NA|TRBD1
CASSMGRGQDSNQPQHF
TGTGCCAGTAGTATGGGCAGGGGGCAGGATAGCAATCAGCCCCAGCATTTT